The 27 T cell receptor beta chains below were found in one sample sequenced in a study of T cell responses to AZD1222 COVID-19 vaccine (dated by TCRdb to about 2021). In the paper's terms, the time point label means: baseline before first vaccination. Library construction relied on the immunoSEQ multiplex PCR assay. TCRdb re-hosts the immuneACCESS table, in-frame sequences only. Its copies lack some clones; in the studies checked, an unresolved V gene accounts for under half of them, and the cause for the rest is not known. This sample has 110,000 to 150,000 clones in its table, and more than 85% of those were observed once. The biggest ten clones account for approximately 2.6% of the sample. The source material was peripheral blood, sampled on day 0 of AZD1222 vaccination. The receptors derive from an adult in good health.

J is TRBJ2-7 and V is TRBV5-1; no clear D. The V and J ends lost 1 base and 1 base respectively, with 9 bases between them. Germline V gives CDR1 SGHRS, CDR2 YFSETQ. The CDR3 length is 14 residues. CDR3 nucleotide sequence: TGCGCCAGCAGCTTGTTTTCCCAATCCTACGAGCAGTACTTC. It yields the protein CASSLFSQSYEQYF.

The chain joins TRBV7-9 to TRBJ1-1; 7 bases are shared with TRBD1. This CDR3 comprises 15 residues. J was trimmed by 3 bases and V by 4 bases; bases with no gene match: 8. Per the germline V gene, CDR1 is SEHNR and CDR2 is FQNEAQ (reference sequence). CDR3 bases: TGTGCCAGCAGCTCTGACAGGGATCCGGACACTGAAGCTTTCTTT. It specifies CASSSDRDPDTEAFF.

The chain has TRBV4-1 and TRBJ1-3; D is uncertain. The CDR3 length is 13 residues. The V gene lost 3 bases and the J gene lost 4 bases, with 7 bases spanning the gap. Germline assignment: CDR1 MGHRA and CDR2 YSYEKL. CDR3 DNA: TGCGCCAGCAGCCAGGGCCACGGAAACACCATATATTTT. Its protein product is CASSQGHGNTIYF.

The chain employs TRBV5-1 and TRBJ1-2; TRBD1 agrees at 7 bases. CDR1 and CDR2 (germline): SGHRS, YFSETQ. This CDR3 spans 15 amino acids. The V segment lost 0 bases and the J segment 6 bases; nucleotides outside the gene matches: 8. As DNA, the CDR3 is TGCGCCAGCAGCTTGGTTACGGGACAGACAGATGGCTACACCTTC. It encodes CASSLVTGQTDGYTF.

The chain employs TRBV5-1 and TRBJ1-1; no firm D call. Germline V CDR1 and CDR2: SGHRS, YFSETQ. V lost 0 bases to trimming and J lost 1 base, with 16 bases between them. The CDR3 totals 17 residues. CDR3 sequence reads: CASSLAPGSSGNTEAFF. CDR3 bases: TGCGCCAGCAGCTTGGCCCCGGGGTCAAGTGGGAACACTGAAGCTTTCTTT.

This rearrangement joins TRBV2 to TRBJ2-5; possibly TRBD1 for D (6 bases). V gave up 6 bases and J gave up 4 bases, with 15 bases separating them. Germline V CDR1 and CDR2: SNHLY, FYNNEI. This CDR3 region has 14 residues. CDR3 region: CASSGTSQGETQYF. Here the CDR3 DNA reads TGTGCCAGCAGCGGGACCTCACAGGGAGAGACCCAGTACTTC.

The gene calls are TRBV11-3 and TRBJ2-7; 10 nucleotides agree with TRBD2. V shed 1 base, J shed 1 base, and the junction held 4 bases outside the gene matches. CDR3 size: 16 residues. Per germline, CDR1 SGHNT and CDR2 YENEEA. The CDR3 region is CASSLVPSGGSYEQYF. In nucleotides, the CDR3 is TGTGCCAGCAGCTTAGTACCTAGCGGGGGATCCTACGAGCAGTACTTC.

The chain joins TRBV18 to TRBJ2-5; the match to TRBD1 covers 7 bases. The V gene's germline CDR1 is KGHSH and CDR2 LQKENI. The CDR3 sequence is 15 residues long. Trimming at V came to 5 bases and at J to 1 base, leaving 7 bases not matched to a gene. The chain's CDR3 is CASSKGDSFQETQYF. In nucleotides, the CDR3 is TGTGCCAGCTCAAAAGGGGACAGCTTCCAAGAGACCCAGTACTTC.

This clone has only one observation. The J gene is TRBJ1-5, the V gene TRBV7-8, with D uncertain. Germline CDR1 reads SGHVS; CDR2 reads FQNEAQ. The CDR3 runs 13 residues. V lost 5 bases to trimming and J lost 5 bases, with 10 bases between them. The CDR3 spells CASSEWTHQPQHF. Written as DNA, the CDR3 is TGTGCCAGCAGCGAGTGGACCCATCAGCCCCAGCATTTT.

This chain joins TRBV28 and TRBJ1-1; TRBD1 matches at 9 bases. The ends lost 7 bases at V and 10 bases at J; junction bases unmatched: 7. Germline assignment: CDR1 MDHEN and CDR2 SYDVKM. CDR3 size: 12 residues. CDR3 DNA sequence: TGTGCCAGCACCCTTCGACAGGGGGGAGCTTTCTTT. This gives the protein CASTLRQGGAFF.

The rearrangement uses TRBV6-4 and TRBJ2-2; D is uncertain. The V gene lost 3 bases and the J gene lost 1 base, with 3 bases spanning the gap. The CDR3 has 13 amino acids. Germline loops: CDR1 MRHNA, CDR2 SNTAGT. The DNA of the CDR3 is TGTGCCAGCAGTGAGGGGAACACCGGGGAGCTGTTTTTT. Translated, it gives CASSEGNTGELFF.

The chain recombines TRBV18 with TRBJ1-2; 7 nucleotides agree with TRBD1. This CDR3 is built from 13 residues. From germline, CDR1 is KGHSH and CDR2 LQKENI. Losses at the gene ends were 3 bases for V and 7 bases for J; bases not matched to a gene: 5. The CDR3, as DNA: TGTGCCAGCTCACCTGGGACAGTTGGTGGCTACACCTTC. Its translation is CASSPGTVGGYTF.

This chain uses TRBV6-5 with TRBJ1-1; tentative D call: TRBD1 (5 bases). There are 13 residues in the CDR3. V was pared by 10 bases and J by 2 bases, with 14 bases between. Germline CDR1 MNHEY, CDR2 SVGAGI. CDR3 residues: CATFGGINTEAFF. The CDR3 nucleotides are TGTGCCACCTTCGGGGGAATTAACACTGAAGCTTTCTTT.

The J gene is TRBJ1-5, the V gene TRBV25-1, with a weak D call TRBD1 (6 bases). This CDR3 region has 14 residues. In germline, CDR1 is MGHDK, CDR2 SYGVNS. V was clipped by 1 base and J by 9 bases, with 13 bases between them. As DNA, the CDR3 is TGTGCCAGCAGTGAATGGACAGCCCGCAGGCCCCAGCATTTT. Its protein product is CASSEWTARRPQHF.

This chain joins TRBV2 and TRBJ1-2, with TRBD1 matching 9 bases. The CDR3 has 14 residues. Germline CDR1 and CDR2: SNHLY and FYNNEI. With 7 bases clipped from V and 4 bases from J, the junction kept 7 bases outside the gene matches. CDR3 DNA: TGTGCCAGCACCCCGGGACAGGGTACCTATGGCTACACCTTC. Protein product: CASTPGQGTYGYTF.

This chain joins TRBV12-3 or TRBV12-4 and TRBJ1-2; D uncertain. V was trimmed by 3 bases and J by 5 bases, leaving 10 bases between them. The CDR3 is 13 residues long. This chain's CDR3 is CASSLAPKYGYTF. CDR3 nucleotide sequence: TGTGCCAGCAGTTTGGCCCCGAAGTATGGCTACACCTTC.

On this clone: The sample carries other DNA sequences with the same CDR3. V is TRBV6-5 and J is TRBJ1-1, with D hard to call. The germline CDR1 and CDR2 sequences are MNHEY and SVGAGI. V was clipped by 6 bases and J by 1 base, with 3 bases between them. The CDR3 sequence is 11 residues long. As DNA, the CDR3 is TGTGCCAGCAGCCCGAACACTGAAGCTTTCTTT. This translates into CASSPNTEAFF.

CDR3 sequence reads: CASSLSNNSPLHF. CDR3 nucleotides: TGCGCCAGCAGCTTGTCGAACAATTCACCCCTCCACTTT. V gene TRBV5-1 combines with J gene TRBJ1-6; D remains ambiguous. CDR3 size: 13 residues. Looked up from germline, CDR1 is SGHRS and CDR2 is YFSETQ. V was cut by 1 base and J by 7 bases, with 6 bases left in between. Full variable domain (rest looked up from reference TRBV5-1 and TRBJ1-6): KAGVTQTPRYLIKTRGQQVTLSCSPISGHRSVSWYQQTPGQGLQFLFEYFSETQRNKGNFPGRFSGRQFSNSRSEMNVSTLELGDSALYLCASSLSNNSPLHFGNGTRLTVT.

The chain joins TRBV20-1 to TRBJ1-1; D might be TRBD1 (5 bases). V dropped 3 bases and J dropped 1 base, with 12 bases sitting between them. Germline V gene sequence: CDR1 DFQATT, CDR2 SNEGSKA (reference sequence). This CDR3 is built from 14 residues. In nucleotides, the CDR3 is TGCAGTGCTAGTCAGGGATTAGGGAACACTGAAGCTTTCTTT. It encodes CSASQGLGNTEAFF.

V and J are TRBV6-6 and TRBJ1-1, with D perhaps TRBD1 (5 bases). Per the germline V gene, CDR1 is MNHNY and CDR2 is SVGAGI (reference sequence). V dropped 5 bases and J dropped 3 bases, with 19 bases sitting between them. CDR3 length: 16 amino acids. The CDR3 DNA reads as TGTGCCAGCAGTCGAAGATTCTTCGCGGGGGACACTGAAGCTTTCTTT. It encodes CASSRRFFAGDTEAFF.

The chain carries TRBV9 and TRBJ2-2, with TRBD1 matching over 10 bases. V gave up 1 base and J gave up 5 bases; unmatched junction bases: 11. This CDR3 is built from 18 residues. Germline lookup yields CDR1 SGDLS and CDR2 YYNGEE. The CDR3 DNA is TGTGCCAGCAGCGTACATCCCCAGACAGGGGGCATTACCGGGGAGCTGTTTTTT. Residues: CASSVHPQTGGITGELFF. Complete variable domain (other parts from reference TRBV9 and TRBJ2-2): DSGVTQTPKHLITATGQRVTLRCSPRSGDLSVYWYQQSLDQGLQFLIQYYNGEERAKGNILERFSAQQFPDLHSELNLSSLELGDSALYFCASSVHPQTGGITGELFFGEGSRLTVL.

The genes are TRBV28 and TRBJ2-1, with TRBD1 as a possible D gene (5 bases). Germline V CDR1 and CDR2: MDHEN, SYDVKM. V gave up 8 bases and J gave up 1 base, with 12 bases separating them. This CDR3 has 14 residues. CDR3 coding DNA: TGTGCCAGCTGGGCCACAGGATCCTACAATGAGCAGTTCTTC. Protein sequence: CASWATGSYNEQFF. Based on the CDR3 plus reference TRBV28 and TRBJ2-1, the full variable domain is DVKVTQSSRYLVKRTGEKVFLECVQDMDHENMFWYRQDPGLGLRLIYFSYDVKMKEKGDIPEGYSVSREKKERFSLILESASTNQTSMYLCASWATGSYNEQFFGPGTRLTVL.

This chain uses TRBV27 with TRBJ2-3, with D possibly matching TRBD1 (5 bases). Germline-derived CDR1 and CDR2 are MNHEY and SMNVEV (reference sequence). V dropped 6 bases and J dropped 4 bases, with 11 bases sitting between them. CDR3 length equals 13 residues. The CDR3 reads CASSLTVSDTQYF. The CDR3 DNA sequence: TGTGCCAGCAGCCTGACAGTGTCAGATACGCAGTATTTT.

Comment on this clone: Other DNA sequences in the same sample also yield this CDR3. This rearrangement joins TRBV29-1 to TRBJ1-2; D remains unclear. V gave up 4 bases and J gave up 3 bases, with 6 bases separating them. The CDR3 runs 11 residues. CDR1 and CDR2 from the germline V gene are SQVTM and ANQGSEA. The CDR3 here is CSVGGDYGYTF. Here the CDR3 DNA reads TGCAGCGTTGGCGGGGACTATGGCTACACCTTC.

This clone was found once. The rearrangement joins TRBV20-1 to TRBJ2-7, with D tentatively TRBD2 (6 bases). Trimming pared 5 bases from V and 3 bases from J, leaving 8 bases between. This CDR3 is built from 11 residues. Germline CDR1 is DFQATT and CDR2 is SNEGSKA (reference sequence). CDR3 region: CSALGLYEQYF. The DNA of the CDR3 is TGCAGTGCTTTGGGACTCTACGAGCAGTACTTC.

The chain couples TRBV5-8 to TRBJ1-2; weak D call: TRBD1 (6 bases). Germline V gene lookup returns CDR1 SGHTS and CDR2 YDEGEE. The length of the CDR3 is 14 residues. V was clipped by 4 bases and J by 3 bases, with 13 bases between them. Written as DNA, the CDR3 is TGTGCCAGCAGCGACGGACAGATCGACTATGGCTACACCTTC. This gives the protein CASSDGQIDYGYTF.

V usage is TRBV14 and J usage is TRBJ2-7; D uncertain. Germline-derived CDR1 and CDR2 are SGHDN and FVKESK. The CDR3 is made up of 14 amino acids. Trimming removed 4 bases at V and 2 bases at J, with 12 bases between. The CDR3 nucleotides are TGTGCCAGCAGCCGGGATTGGGGAACCTACGAGCAGTACTTC. Translating gives CASSRDWGTYEQYF.